This T cell receptor (beta chain) is drawn from a study of technical replicates of blood from a few donors. Germline CDR1 is SGHVS and CDR2 is FQNEAQ. Trimming took 1 base from V and 0 from J, leaving 7 bases between them. This CDR3 contains 15 residues. Repertoires were generated with immunoSEQ multiplex PCR, while TCRdb's copy carries only in-frame clones and drops some. The sample consists of under 95,000 clones, approximately 94% of them appearing once. The source material was T cells isolated from PBMCs. The receptor comes from a human donor in good health. The chain recombines TRBV7-8 with TRBJ2-1; a weak D match, TRBD1 (5 bases). CDR3 residues: CASSLEGVSYNEQFF. As DNA, the CDR3 is TGTGCCAGCAGCTTAGAAGGGGTCTCCTACAATGAGCAGTTCTTC.